The 19 T cell receptor beta chains listed next were all sequenced from one sample in a study of blood T cells in healthy people across ages. Alongside a J-beta primer mix, a sample-barcoded 5' primer served in a second PCR lasting 7 to 11 cycles. TCRdb called the 5' RACE reads again in MiXCR, with one record for every CDR3 protein. The data show hundreds of thousands of distinct CDR3 sequences, 45% to 50% seen once. The source material was blood. The receptors originated from a woman aged 60-70 years in good health.

This clonotype was counted only a few times. The rearrangement links TRBV20-1 to TRBJ2-3, with D unclear. The germline V and J ends were trimmed by 1 base and 0 bases, with 14 bases remaining between them. The CDR3 extends over 16 amino acids. The germline V gene encodes CDR1 DFQATT and CDR2 SNEGSKA (reference sequence). The CDR3 DNA follows: TGCAGTGCTAGAGCCGACACGGCCACTAGCACAGATACGCAGTATTTT. This sequence encodes CSARADTATSTDTQYF.

This clonotype has more than one count but fewer than ten. The rearrangement links TRBV2 to TRBJ2-1; the D gene is possibly TRBD2 (6 bases). The CDR3 is 15 amino acids. V was pared by 6 bases and J by 6 bases, with 18 bases between. The V gene's germline CDR1 is SNHLY and CDR2 FYNNEI. CDR3 sequence (DNA): TGTGCCAGCAGGGCTAGCGACATAGCGGCCAATGAGCAGTTCTTC. Protein product: CASRASDIAANEQFF.

This chain connects TRBV2 to TRBJ2-3, with D hard to call. Germline V gene data show CDR1 as SNHLY and CDR2 as FYNNEI. Trimming removed 6 bases from V and 4 bases from J, with 23 bases in between. The CDR3 spans 17 residues. The chain's CDR3 is CASRPQPRLGSSDTQYF. The CDR3 DNA follows: TGTGCCAGCAGACCTCAACCAAGGCTAGGATCGTCAGATACGCAGTATTTT. Full variable domain (rest looked up from reference TRBV2 and TRBJ2-3): EPEVTQTPSHQVTQMGQEVILRCVPISNHLYFYWYRQILGQKVEFLVSFYNNEISEKSEIFDDQFSVERPDGSNFTLKIRSTKLEDSAMYFCASRPQPRLGSSDTQYFGPGTRLTVL.

The chain recombines TRBV12-3 or TRBV12-4 with TRBJ2-1, with 9 positions matching TRBD2. The ends lost 3 bases at V and 6 bases at J; junction bases unmatched: 6. The CDR3 contains 15 residues. CDR3 DNA: TGTGCCAGCAGTTTTAGGGGCGGGAGGGCCAATGAGCAGTTCTTC. The encoded protein is CASSFRGGRANEQFF.

The sample holds a few counts of this clonotype. The chain links TRBV10-3 to TRBJ2-5, with D tentatively TRBD1 (5 bases). This CDR3 is built from 13 residues. Germline CDR1 is ENHRY and CDR2 is SYGVKD. V dropped 4 bases and J dropped 11 bases, with 17 bases sitting between them. CDR3 bases: TGTGCCATCAGTGGGGTGCAGGGCAATGAGCAGTACTTC. Translation gives CAISGVQGNEQYF.

As for this clonotype: The germline gene is not matched at one end of the junction; a read error may be the cause. The chain joins TRBV20-1 to TRBJ2-3; TRBD2 is a possible D gene (6 bases). The CDR3 is 15 amino acids. CDR1 is DFQATT, CDR2 SNEGSKA, per germline (reference sequence). This CDR3 is CSATPFSGASETQYF. CDR3 coding DNA: TGCAGTGCCACTCCCTTTAGCGGCGCCTCAGAAACGCAGTATTTT.

This clonotype was seen only a few times. The chain is built from TRBV5-1 and TRBJ2-5, with D possibly matching TRBD1 (7 bases). The germline V and J ends were trimmed by 4 bases and 11 bases, with 30 bases remaining between them. The germline gives CDR1 SGHRS, CDR2 YFSETQ. The CDR3 length is 17 residues. The CDR3 sequence is CASSLALAGGNDNEQYF. The CDR3 DNA sequence: TGCGCCAGCAGCCTAGCTCTTGCAGGGGGGAACGACAATGAGCAGTACTTC.

This clonotype was counted once. V is TRBV6-5 and J is TRBJ2-7, with 7 bases fitting TRBD1. There are 16 residues in the CDR3. Per germline, CDR1 MNHEY and CDR2 SVGAGI. The ends lost 0 bases at V and 1 base at J; junction bases unmatched: 6. The CDR3 DNA sequence: TGTGCCAGCAGTTACTCTAGACAGGGAATATCCTACGAGCAGTACTTC. This encodes CASSYSRQGISYEQYF.

This chain connects TRBV6-6 to TRBJ1-5; TRBD1 is a possible D gene (5 bases). Germline V lookup: CDR1 MNHNY, CDR2 SVGAGI (reference sequence). This CDR3 comprises 15 residues. Trimming pared 0 bases from V and 4 bases from J, leaving 10 bases between. CDR3 residues: CASSYSMTVNQPQHF. As DNA, the CDR3 is TGTGCCAGCAGTTACTCGATGACAGTAAATCAGCCCCAGCATTTT.

The J gene is TRBJ2-1, the V gene TRBV27; TRBD1 is a possible D gene (6 bases). CDR1 MNHEY and CDR2 SMNVEV come from the germline V gene (reference sequence). V was pared by 6 bases and J by 9 bases, with 18 bases between. CDR3 size: 14 residues. The CDR3, as DNA: TGTGCCAGCAGGTGGGCAGGGGTGGTTATTGAGCAGTTCTTC. Translation gives CASRWAGVVIEQFF.

The CDR3, as DNA: TGTGCCAGCAGTTTAGCAGGGAGTACGGGCGAGCAGTTCTTC. Encoded protein: CASSLAGSTGEQFF. V gene TRBV12-3 or TRBV12-4 combines with J gene TRBJ2-1; tentatively, D is TRBD2 (5 bases). The V gene lost 0 bases and the J gene lost 10 bases, with 13 bases spanning the gap. The CDR3 sequence is 14 residues long.

J is TRBJ2-5 and V is TRBV24-1; D is unresolved. CDR3 size: 12 residues. The V gene's germline CDR1 is KGHDR and CDR2 SFDVKD. With 4 bases removed from V and 0 bases from J, the gap between germline ends came to 2 bases. CDR3 bases: TGTGCCACCAGTGACCACCAAGAGACCCAGTACTTC. Its protein is CATSDHQETQYF.

The V and J genes are TRBV29-1 and TRBJ2-7, with 10 bases identical to TRBD2. Losses at the gene ends were 0 bases for V and 7 bases for J; bases not matched to a gene: 12. Germline loops: CDR1 SQVTM, CDR2 ANQGSEA. The CDR3 is made up of 16 amino acids. Here the CDR3 reads CSVEDWGGTSDNEQYF. CDR3 DNA sequence: TGCAGCGTTGAAGATTGGGGCGGGACTAGCGACAATGAGCAGTACTTC.

The V gene is TRBV29-1, the J gene TRBJ2-5; D perhaps matches TRBD1 (6 bases). The DNA end lines up better with TRBJ2-7; the J call may be wrong. The germline CDR1 and CDR2 sequences are SQVTM and ANQGSEA. The length of the CDR3 is 12 residues. The CDR3 reads CSADRIGYEQYF. CDR3 sequence (DNA): TGCAGCGCCGACAGGATAGGCTACGAGCAGTACTTC.

The J gene is TRBJ2-7, the V gene TRBV20-1; 10 bases agree with TRBD2. The CDR3 loop spans 15 amino acids. Trimming removed 3 bases from V and 3 bases from J; junction bases left unmatched: 8. Germline CDR1 and CDR2: DFQATT and SNEGSKA (reference sequence). In DNA form, the CDR3 reads TGCAGTGCTAGTTCCCGACTAGCGGGCAGCTACGAGCAGTACTTC. It specifies CSASSRLAGSYEQYF.

V is TRBV6-5 and J is TRBJ2-7; D not certain. V gave up 4 bases and J gave up 3 bases, with 13 bases separating them. The CDR3 length is 14 residues. The germline CDR1 and CDR2 sequences are MNHEY and SVGAGI. In DNA, the CDR3 is TGTGCCAGCAGTTCAGACTTAGGCCGCTACGAGCAGTACTTC. Protein sequence: CASSSDLGRYEQYF.

The rearrangement joins TRBV10-3 to TRBJ2-1; tentative D call: TRBD2 (5 bases). The germline V gene encodes CDR1 ENHRY and CDR2 SYGVKD. The CDR3 loop spans 15 amino acids. The V end was cut by 4 bases, the J end by 10 bases, with 20 bases between. The CDR3 loop reads CAISGIDQARREQFF. CDR3 in DNA: TGTGCCATCAGTGGGATAGATCAAGCCCGGAGGGAGCAGTTCTTC.

The chain uses TRBV6-1 and TRBJ2-1; 9 bases line up with TRBD2. In germline, CDR1 is MNHNS, CDR2 SASEGT. After removal of 5 bases from V and 6 bases from J, the junction contained 8 bases not matched to a gene. The CDR3 is 15 residues long. The CDR3 loop is CASSRAGLAFNEQFF. DNA of the CDR3: TGTGCCAGCAGTAGGGCGGGACTAGCATTCAATGAGCAGTTCTTC.

This clonotype came up a few times. The rearrangement uses TRBV29-1 and TRBJ2-3, with 13 bases aligning to TRBD2. The ends lost 4 bases at V and 2 bases at J; junction bases unmatched: 6. The germline V gene has CDR1 SQVTM and CDR2 ANQGSEA. The CDR3 contains 16 residues. This CDR3 is CSVAGLAGETTDTQYF. DNA of the CDR3: TGCAGCGTTGCTGGACTAGCGGGAGAAACCACAGATACGCAGTATTTT.